This TCR beta chain was recorded in a study of blood T cell repertoires in COVID-19. Looking at the study overall: T cells, B-cell-depleted T cells, or PBMCs provided the cDNA or gDNA that served as material.

In the study's own analysis: Amplification of reference gene primers provided the estimated nucleated cell counts. Assay used: immunoSEQ multiplex PCR; TCRdb lists only in-frame clones, some missing. V and J calls and clone size are given by that table; D and trimming were obtained from the DNA. The profile shows roughly 120,000 clones, around 76% of them singletons. The CDR3 totals 14 residues. Germline V gene data show CDR1 as SQVTM and CDR2 as ANQGSEA. The germline V and J ends were trimmed by 6 bases and 4 bases, with 18 bases remaining between them. J is TRBJ1-1 and V is TRBV29-1; D not certain. The clonotype was recovered from a woman of 80 years or more with acute or convalescent COVID-19. Material: peripheral blood. CDR3 region: CSVAVAVGSTEAFF. The CDR3 DNA reads as TGCAGCGTAGCCGTAGCGGTGGGGAGCACTGAAGCTTTCTTT. Combining the CDR3 with reference TRBV29-1 and TRBJ1-1 gives the whole variable domain SAVISQKPSRDICQRGTSLTIQCQVDSQVTMMFWYRQQPGQSLTLIATANQGSEATYESGFVIDKFPISRPNLTFSTLTVSNMSPEDSSIYLCSVAVAVGSTEAFFGQGTRLTVV.